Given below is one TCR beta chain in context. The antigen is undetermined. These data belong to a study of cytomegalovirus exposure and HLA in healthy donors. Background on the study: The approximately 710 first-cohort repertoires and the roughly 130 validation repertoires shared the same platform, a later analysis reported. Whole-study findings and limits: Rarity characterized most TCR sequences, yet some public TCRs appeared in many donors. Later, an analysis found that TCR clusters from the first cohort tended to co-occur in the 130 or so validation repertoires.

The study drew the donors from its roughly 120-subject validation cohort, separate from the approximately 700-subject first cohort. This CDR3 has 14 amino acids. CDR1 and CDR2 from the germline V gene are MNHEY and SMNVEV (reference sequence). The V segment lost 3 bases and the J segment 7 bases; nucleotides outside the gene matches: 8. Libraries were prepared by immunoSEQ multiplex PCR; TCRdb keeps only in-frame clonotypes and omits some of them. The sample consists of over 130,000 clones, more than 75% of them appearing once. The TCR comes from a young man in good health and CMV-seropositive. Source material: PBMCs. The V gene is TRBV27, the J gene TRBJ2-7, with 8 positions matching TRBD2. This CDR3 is CASSLREARGEQYF. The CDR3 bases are TGTGCCAGCAGTTTGCGGGAGGCCCGAGGGGAGCAGTACTTC.